This T cell receptor beta chain derives from a study of blood T cell repertoires in COVID-19 (TCRdb year 2020). In the study overall: Collaborator samples came from the United States, Italy and Spain and covered acute and convalescent phases of COVID-19. The prospective study material was composed of cDNA or gDNA derived from T cells, B-cell-depleted T cells, or PBMCs. Subjects who had been exposed to COVID-19, were actively infected with it, or had recovered from it provided the deeply sampled blood TCRbeta repertoires that made up the dataset. The repertoires were made available in a free public database intended to serve as a resource for research on the immune response to SARS-CoV-2. Samples were obtained from the ongoing ImmuneRACE study (first 160 participants) and from over 1,000 subjects provided by 6 global collaborators. The sample metadata nearly always contained a de-identified subject ID, COVID-19 status, age in years and sex. Where available, HLA class I and class II types were obtained from metadata supplied by the sample provider rather than from assay-based typing.

As for this clone: There is no known antigen for this receptor. Base qualities were left out, and no much larger clone turns up one base away.

In the prospective study, participants were roughly 18 to 100 years old, resided in about two dozen geographic areas of the United States, and were enrolled through a virtual design. To assign participants to cohorts, the prospective study relied on clinical history that participants themselves reported in a screening survey and a study questionnaire. Recovered participants in ImmuneRACE Cohort 3 were defined as having two consecutive negative NP/OP PCR tests, clearance from a healthcare professional, or resolution of symptoms. Mobile phlebotomists in the prospective study collected whole blood, serum and a nasopharyngeal or oropharyngeal swab from every participant. Additional blood draws and questionnaires over a 2-month period could optionally be provided by prospective study participants. Prospective study blood samples were shipped either frozen or at room temperature before DNA extraction.

Clipping removes 6 bases from V and 0 bases from J, with 8 as the unmatched junction base count. The CDR3 spans 16 residues, from the cysteine through the phenylalanine. Only the CDR3 part of the read is kept: 48 bases, read in frame from the first base. The germline V gene (reference sequence) specifies LGHDT as CDR1 and YNNKEL as CDR2. TCRbeta CDR3 regions were amplified from genomic DNA using the immunoSEQ Assay, a bias-controlled multiplex PCR. In the original analysis: The number of nucleated cells in each sample was estimated by amplification of reference gene primers within the assay. To quantify the absolute abundance of each unique TCRbeta CDR3 rearrangement, sequence reads were collapsed and filtered. For each sample, productive Simpson clonality was calculated as the square root of Simpson's diversity index across productive rearrangements. Here the immuneACCESS table is served through TCRdb, limited to in-frame sequences with V and J called. Missing clones are a known gap in these copies; in checked studies unresolved V genes cover under half, and the rest lacks a known reason. V and J calls and clone size are as listed in that table; D and trimming were resolved from the DNA. The sample data list 200,000 to 250,000 clones, and roughly 85% of these were observed just once. About 10% of the sample is in the top ten clones.

Study-wide conclusions, independent of this receptor: The quantity of clinical and demographic metadata differed by source and by participant and was supplied without curation.

The sample taken for sequencing was PBMCs or T cells enriched from blood (not recorded which). This receptor was taken from a man aged 30 to 45 who had recovered from COVID-19. The chain joins TRBV3-1 (or the pseudogene TRBV3-2) to TRBJ2-4, and TRBD1 matches 7 of the central bases. The nucleotide sequence reads as follows: TGTGCCAGCAGTCGCCGACAGGGAATAGCCAAAAACATTCAGTACTTC. This translates into CASSRRQGIAKNIQYF.